One sample yielded the 9 T cell receptor beta chains listed below, sequenced in a study of blood T cell repertoires in COVID-19. Using immunoSEQ multiplex PCR, the repertoire was profiled, and TCRdb retains in-frame clones only, with some absent. This table holds roughly 70,000 clones, more than 75% found once. Sequenced sample: peripheral blood. The receptors were sampled from a man in his fifties or sixties with active COVID-19.

The rearrangement joins TRBV28 to TRBJ2-7, with D tentatively TRBD1 (6 bases). The germline CDR1 and CDR2 sequences are MDHEN and SYDVKM. Trimming left V 5 bases short and J 3 bases short, with 14 bases between. This CDR3 is 14 amino acids long. In DNA, the CDR3 is TGTGCCAGCAGTGCCCCGGGACATAGCTACGAGCAGTACTTC. Translated: CASSAPGHSYEQYF.

V is TRBV4-2 and J is TRBJ2-3, with 10 bases that match TRBD2. The CDR3 is made up of 18 amino acids. The V gene's germline CDR1 is LGHNA and CDR2 YNFKEQ. With 0 bases clipped from V and 3 bases from J, the junction kept 9 bases outside the gene matches. The CDR3 nucleotides read TGTGCCAGCAGCCAAGATCATATGAGCGGGAGGGTGACAGATACGCAGTATTTT. Translation: CASSQDHMSGRVTDTQYF.

The chain employs TRBV28 and TRBJ2-3; tentative D call: TRBD2 (6 bases). This CDR3 is built from 15 residues. CDR1 and CDR2 (germline): MDHEN, SYDVKM. V gave up 2 bases and J gave up 0 bases, with 9 bases separating them. CDR3 residues: CASSLMRDSTDTQYF. CDR3 coding DNA: TGTGCCAGCAGTTTAATGCGGGATAGCACAGATACGCAGTATTTT.

The gene calls are TRBV5-8 and TRBJ1-5; D ambiguous. V was trimmed by 5 bases and J by 0 bases, leaving 9 bases between them. CDR1 is SGHTS and CDR2 is YDEGEE in the germline V gene. The length of the CDR3 is 14 residues. This chain's CDR3 is CASSRGFSNQPQHF. The CDR3 nucleotides read TGTGCCAGCAGTCGGGGTTTTAGCAATCAGCCCCAGCATTTT.

The CDR3 sequence is CASRETSGRFGDTQYF. CDR3 DNA sequence: TGTGCCAGCAGGGAGACTAGCGGGAGGTTTGGAGATACGCAGTATTTT. The chain recombines TRBV2 with TRBJ2-3; 13 nucleotides agree with TRBD2. The germline CDR1 and CDR2 sequences are SNHLY and FYNNEI. There are 16 residues in the CDR3. Germline trimming cut 6 bases from V and 5 bases from J; bases unmatched to any gene: 8.

In nucleotides, the CDR3 is TGTGCCAGCAGCTTAAGAGAGCGAGAAGAGACCCAGTACTTC. This sequence encodes CASSLREREETQYF. V and J are TRBV7-8 and TRBJ2-5; D remains unclear. The CDR3 runs to 14 residues. CDR1 SGHVS and CDR2 FQNEAQ come from the germline V gene. Trimming stripped 2 bases from V and 3 bases from J, with 10 bases between. Complete variable domain (other parts from reference TRBV7-8 and TRBJ2-5): GAGVSQSPRYKVAKRGQDVALRCDPISGHVSLFWYQQALGQGPEFLTYFQNEAQLDKSGLPSDRFFAERPEGSVSTLKIQRTQQEDSAVYLCASSLREREETQYFGPGTRLLVL.

This rearrangement joins TRBV5-4 to TRBJ2-7; 8 nucleotides agree with TRBD1. Germline V lookup: CDR1 SGHNT, CDR2 YYREEE (reference sequence). V was pared by 5 bases and J by 2 bases, with 9 bases of the junction left unmatched. The CDR3 has 15 residues. The chain's CDR3 is CASRLDRGNTYEQYF. In DNA, the CDR3 is TGTGCCAGCAGACTCGACAGGGGAAACACCTACGAGCAGTACTTC.

This clone was seen only once. The J gene is TRBJ2-7, the V gene TRBV5-4; D possibly corresponds to TRBD2 (5 bases). V was shortened by 7 bases and J by 0 bases, with 17 bases between the two germline ends. From germline, CDR1 is SGHNT and CDR2 YYREEE (reference sequence). The CDR3 contains 15 residues. The CDR3 coding sequence is TGTGCCAGCGGTCTTGGAGCGGCTAGCTCCTACGAGCAGTACTTC. This codes for CASGLGAASSYEQYF.

The chain recombines TRBV5-4 with TRBJ1-4; 7 positions match TRBD1. Germline V lookup: CDR1 SGHNT, CDR2 YYREEE (reference sequence). The CDR3 sequence is 16 residues long. V lost 3 bases and J lost 3; bases outside the gene matches: 8. DNA of the CDR3: TGTGCCAGCAGCTCCTCCCGACAGGGAGCTAATGAAAAACTGTTTTTT. As protein: CASSSSRQGANEKLFF.